These T cell receptor beta chains were read from a single sample in a study of T cell responses to AZD1222 COVID-19 vaccine. The protocol was immunoSEQ multiplex PCR, while the TCRdb copy is restricted to in-frame clones and leaves out a portion. The sample includes nearly 55,000 clones, more than 70% of them seen just once. The sample was peripheral blood, taken 28 days after the second AZD1222 dose. The receptors stem from an adult who received the AZD1222 COVID-19 vaccine. Both conserved end residues are part of each CDR3.

V,J,length,CDR3
TRBV5-1,TRBJ2-5,16,CASSLTGTGAVETQYF
TRBV7-8,TRBJ2-7,18,CASSLASLAGVSVYEQYF
TRBV7-2,TRBJ1-3,16,CASSQSGGSVGNTIYF
TRBV5-1,TRBJ2-7,13,CASSDGHDYEQYF
TRBV14,TRBJ2-4,13,CASTQSPGGIQYF
TRBV2,TRBJ1-5,15,CASSVLGIGNQPQHF
TRBV5-1,TRBJ1-6,15,CASSLVAGEGSPLHF
TRBV6-5,TRBJ2-3,15,CASSSRDRGSDTQYF
TRBV16,TRBJ2-1,15,CASSQGLAGDNEQFF
TRBV29-1,TRBJ1-1,14,CSVAGDRVGTEAFF
TRBV5-6,TRBJ1-6,16,CASALRAGAANSPLHF
TRBV7-6,TRBJ1-1,13,CASSRGQGAEAFF
TRBV5-1,TRBJ1-3,15,CASSPGDTSGNTIYF
TRBV7-3,TRBJ2-3,16,CASSLDPASGSDTQYF
TRBV15,TRBJ2-1,13,CATTADRDNEQFF
TRBV6-2/TRBV6-3,TRBJ2-5,17,CASSPRPPSGPQQTQYF
TRBV6-5,TRBJ1-6,15,CASSQVGGGNSPLHF
TRBV27,TRBJ2-1,15,CASSLSFHGRNEQFF